The 3 T cell receptor beta chains given below trace back to one sample, sequenced in a study of shared T cell receptors in the human thymus. TCRdb's table, derived via immunoSEQ multiplex PCR, lists solely in-frame clones and lacks some. The sample has over 350,000 clones, approximately 95% seen once; the top ten hold roughly 0.02%. Sequenced material: thymocytes. Receptor source: a human donor.

V and J are TRBV4-2 and TRBJ2-3; a weak D match, TRBD2 (6 bases). V lost 6 bases and J 0 bases, leaving 10 bases between the germline ends. The CDR3 is 14 residues long. Germline V gene sequence: CDR1 LGHNA, CDR2 YNFKEQ. The CDR3 nucleotides read TGTGCCAGCAGGGCTAGCGTAAGCACAGATACGCAGTATTTT. This translates into CASRASVSTDTQYF.

The chain is built from TRBV7-8 and TRBJ2-3, with D possibly being TRBD1 (7 bases). Trimming pared 5 bases from V and 0 bases from J, leaving 15 bases between. The CDR3 spans 16 residues. CDR1 SGHVS and CDR2 FQNEAQ come from the germline V gene. CDR3 amino acids: CASSPGDRASTDTQYF. In DNA form, the CDR3 reads TGTGCCAGCAGCCCGGGGGACAGAGCTAGCACAGATACGCAGTATTTT.

The genes are TRBV5-8 and TRBJ2-5; D remains ambiguous. Trimming left V 1 base short and J 0 bases short, with 7 bases between. The CDR3 contains 14 residues. Germline CDR1 is SGHTS and CDR2 is YDEGEE. CDR3 protein: CASSLSWYQETQYF. The CDR3 DNA is TGTGCCAGCAGCTTGAGTTGGTACCAAGAGACCCAGTACTTC.